The 32 T cell receptor beta chains presented below share a single source sample, sequenced in a study of spatial heterogeneity in lung cancer. The time point: sample taken at primary tumor resection. TCRdb fed the 5' RACE reads into MiXCR, producing one record per CDR3 protein. The profile shows some 6,900 distinct CDR3 sequences, approximately 11% of them singletons. Study-wide findings and caveats: In tumors, expanded intratumoral alpha and beta TCR counts tracked mutation counts.

These TCRs are of unknown antigen specificity. Sequenced material: lung tumor tissue, taken at surgery. These receptors all come from a female donor with early-stage non-small cell lung cancer.

This clonotype has at least ten counts. V and J are TRBV28 and TRBJ2-3, with 8 bases that match TRBD2. CDR1 and CDR2 (germline): MDHEN, SYDVKM. CDR3 length equals 19 residues. Losses at the gene ends were 4 bases for V and 6 bases for J; bases not matched to a gene: 21. CDR3 in amino acids: CASSSSSFLAGDRGDTQYF. CDR3 sequence (DNA): TGTGCCAGCAGTTCCTCTTCTTTCCTAGCGGGCGACCGGGGGGATACGCAGTATTTT.

This clonotype is medium-sized. This sequence joins TRBV11-2 and TRBJ2-2; possible D gene TRBD1, 5 bases. The CDR3 has 17 amino acids. Germline assignment: CDR1 SGHAT and CDR2 FQNNGV. The ends were cut back, 4 bases at V and 0 bases at J, with 15 bases in the middle. For the CDR3, the DNA is TGTGCCAGCAGCTCCCGTGGCAAGGGGTCGAACACCGGGGAGCTGTTTTTT. As protein: CASSSRGKGSNTGELFF.

This clonotype turned up a few times. The chain carries TRBV12-3 or TRBV12-4 and TRBJ1-5; D remains ambiguous. The CDR3 contains 13 residues. Trimming stripped 0 bases from V and 13 bases from J, with 13 bases between. CDR3 loop: CASSLASSLGQHF. The CDR3 nucleotides read TGTGCCAGCAGTTTAGCCTCTAGTTTGGGACAGCATTTT.

The chain carries TRBV6-2 or TRBV6-3 and TRBJ2-2, with D possibly TRBD1 on 5 matching bases. This CDR3 contains 14 residues. Germline V gene sequence: CDR1 MNHEY, CDR2 SVGEGT. The V end lost 7 bases, the J end lost 0 bases, and 9 bases lay between the germline ends. CDR3 nucleotides: TGTGCCAGCAAGGGGCAGGCGAACACCGGGGAGCTGTTTTTT. Translation gives CASKGQANTGELFF.

This clonotype has a handful of counts. The genes are TRBV20-1 and TRBJ1-1, with a weak D call TRBD1 (5 bases). The CDR3 is 14 amino acids. Per the germline V gene, CDR1 is DFQATT and CDR2 is SNEGSKA (reference sequence). V was cut by 5 bases and J by 2 bases, with 15 bases left in between. CDR3 amino acids: CSALTTATNTEAFF. Here the CDR3 DNA reads TGCAGTGCTCTAACGACAGCTACCAACACTGAAGCTTTCTTT.

The chain employs TRBV10-3 and TRBJ1-4; 7 bases agree with TRBD1. Germline V CDR1 and CDR2: ENHRY, SYGVKD. The ends lost 3 bases at V and 5 bases at J; junction bases unmatched: 6. CDR3 length: 15 residues. The chain's CDR3 is CAISDPWTGNEKLFF. The CDR3 region has the DNA TGTGCCATCAGTGATCCGTGGACAGGAAATGAAAAACTGTTTTTT.

Worth noting for this clonotype: A much larger clone lies one base from this, so it may be a read error. The chain is built from TRBV30 and TRBJ2-4; TRBD2 might be the D (7 bases). This CDR3 comprises 15 residues. CDR1 is GTSNPN, CDR2 SVGIG, per germline (reference sequence). CDR3 coding DNA: TGTGCCTGGTGTGTACGGGGGGCCCGCAAAAACATTCAGTACTTC. Translation: CAWCVRGARKNIQYF.

This clonotype is categorized as medium-sized. This chain uses TRBV24-1 with TRBJ2-7; 9 bases map to TRBD1. The CDR3 runs 14 residues. J lost 5 bases, V lost 3 bases, and 4 bases had no gene match. The germline V gene has CDR1 KGHDR and CDR2 SFDVKD. CDR3 sequence (DNA): TGTGCCACCAGTGATACGAGGACAGGGGACGAGCAGTACTTC. Its translation: CATSDTRTGDEQYF.

This clonotype was detected only a few times. The chain recombines TRBV20-1 with TRBJ2-1; 8 positions agree with TRBD1. The CDR3 runs 13 residues. The trim removed 5 bases at V and 8 bases at J, leaving 8 bases unmatched. Germline V gene sequence: CDR1 DFQATT, CDR2 SNEGSKA (reference sequence). CDR3 coding DNA: TGCAGTGCTCCCCGGACAGGGATAGATGAGCAGTTCTTC. Translating gives CSAPRTGIDEQFF.

This clonotype was counted ten times or more. V usage is TRBV27 and J usage is TRBJ2-3; a possible D gene is TRBD2 (6 bases). Germline V gene sequence: CDR1 MNHEY, CDR2 SMNVEV (reference sequence). The CDR3 extends over 16 amino acids. Trimming took 5 bases from V and 3 from J, leaving 18 bases between them. The CDR3 here is CASSIRGTLGTDTQYF. Here the CDR3 DNA reads TGTGCCAGCAGTATCCGCGGGACCTTGGGGACAGATACGCAGTATTTT.

This chain uses TRBV3-1 with TRBJ2-5, with 7 bases that match TRBD2. This CDR3 region has 14 residues. The V gene end was trimmed by 2 bases and the J gene end by 2 bases; junction bases not matched to a gene: 2. Germline lookup yields CDR1 LGHDT and CDR2 YNNKEL (reference sequence). The DNA for the CDR3 is TGTGCCAGCAGCCAAAGAGCGGGGCAAGAGACCCAGTACTTC. It yields the protein CASSQRAGQETQYF.

This clonotype is categorized as medium-sized. CDR3 sequence (DNA): TGTGCCAGCAGCTTAAGCGGTTATGGCTACACCTTC. Protein product: CASSLSGYGYTF. V usage is TRBV11-1 and J usage is TRBJ1-2; D gene uncertain. This CDR3 region has 12 residues. Germline V gives CDR1 SGHAT, CDR2 FQDESV (reference sequence). V shed 2 bases and J shed 5 bases, with 6 bases lying between them.

This clonotype has at least ten counts. The CDR3 region has the DNA TGTGCCAGCTCACCACTAGGGGAGGGCGAGCAGTACTTC. This gives the protein CASSPLGEGEQYF. This rearrangement joins TRBV18 to TRBJ2-7; TRBD2 matches at 7 bases. Unmatched junction bases numbered 3, after V lost 1 base and J lost 6 bases. The CDR3 has 13 amino acids. Per germline, CDR1 KGHSH and CDR2 LQKENI.

The V and J genes are TRBV20-1 and TRBJ1-2; the match to TRBD1 covers 7 bases. Germline V gives CDR1 DFQATT, CDR2 SNEGSKA (reference sequence). The CDR3 is 16 amino acids. V lost 3 bases, J lost 0 bases, and 10 bases stayed unmatched. The DNA for the CDR3 is TGCAGTGCTAGGAACAGCCGGGACAGCCCTAACTATGGCTACACCTTC. It is translated as CSARNSRDSPNYGYTF.

In its sample, this clonotype was seen a few times. CDR3 sequence reads: CASSYRQGRPEAFF. In DNA form, the CDR3 reads TGTGCCAGCAGCTACAGACAGGGAAGGCCTGAAGCTTTCTTT. The chain joins TRBV11-2 to TRBJ1-1; 7 nucleotides align to TRBD1. In germline, CDR1 is SGHAT, CDR2 FQNNGV. Germline trimming cut 4 bases from V and 6 bases from J; bases unmatched to any gene: 8. The CDR3 covers 14 residues.

This clonotype occurred many times. This chain uses TRBV28 with TRBJ2-6; maybe TRBD1 (5 bases). The V gene lost 5 bases and the J gene lost 0 bases, with 5 bases spanning the gap. The germline V gene has CDR1 MDHEN and CDR2 SYDVKM. The CDR3 covers 14 residues. This chain's CDR3 is CASSRGSGANVLTF. The DNA for the CDR3 is TGTGCCAGCAGTAGGGGCTCTGGGGCCAACGTCCTGACTTTC.

This chain connects TRBV20-1 to TRBJ2-5, with D possibly being TRBD1 or TRBD2 (5 bases each). Germline V gene lookup returns CDR1 DFQATT and CDR2 SNEGSKA (reference sequence). V lost 6 bases and J lost 1, with 18 bases in between. The CDR3 is made up of 15 amino acids. In DNA form, the CDR3 reads TGCAGTGCGAGGGGACGAACCCCTGGCCAAGAGACCCAGTACTTC. It specifies CSARGRTPGQETQYF.

CDR3 protein: CASSTQGITEAFF. Written as DNA, the CDR3 is TGTGCCAGCAGCACGCAGGGTATCACTGAAGCTTTCTTT. The chain uses TRBV7-9 and TRBJ1-1; the D gene is possibly TRBD1 (5 bases). Trimming stripped 5 bases from V and 4 bases from J, with 11 bases between. The CDR3 is made up of 13 amino acids. CDR1 and CDR2 from the germline V gene are SEHNR and FQNEAQ (reference sequence).

This clonotype was seen more than once but under ten times. The rearrangement uses TRBV7-9 and TRBJ1-1; 7 nucleotides line up with TRBD1. This CDR3 spans 12 amino acids. The V gene's germline CDR1 is SEHNR and CDR2 FQNEAQ (reference sequence). J was trimmed by 7 bases and V by 5 bases; bases with no gene match: 4. For the CDR3, the DNA is TGTGCCAGCAGCCCACAGGGGTTTGAAGCTTTCTTT. Translated, it gives CASSPQGFEAFF.

This clonotype ranks as medium-sized (0.01 to 0.1%). J is TRBJ2-7 and V is TRBV12-3 or TRBV12-4; D possibly corresponds to TRBD2 (6 bases). V gave up 3 bases and J gave up 1 base, with 13 bases separating them. The CDR3 runs 15 residues. CDR3 bases: TGTGCCAGCAGTTTGAGATTAGCGGTTTCCTACGAGCAGTACTTC. Its translation: CASSLRLAVSYEQYF.

CDR3 in DNA: TGTGCCAGCAGCAAGGCCTGGGGACTCATGAACACTGAAGCTTTCTTT. This gives the protein CASSKAWGLMNTEAFF. V gene TRBV6-2 or TRBV6-3 combines with J gene TRBJ1-1; D perhaps matches TRBD1 (5 bases). Germline values: CDR1 MNHEY, CDR2 SVGEGT. The V gene lost 6 bases and the J gene lost 0 bases, with 17 bases spanning the gap. The CDR3 runs to 16 residues.

This clonotype is labeled medium-sized. V and J are TRBV28 and TRBJ2-5; 7 bases fit TRBD1. This CDR3 is built from 15 residues. Germline V CDR1 and CDR2: MDHEN, SYDVKM. J was trimmed by 5 bases and V by 9 bases; bases with no gene match: 15. CDR3 nucleotides: TGTGCCAGTACCCGGTCAGTAGGGGGCGCGGAGACCCAGTACTTC. Residues: CASTRSVGGAETQYF.

The V call is TRBV5-6, the J call TRBJ2-7, with 9 bases lining up with TRBD1. The V segment lost 0 bases and the J segment 5 bases; nucleotides outside the gene matches: 6. The length of the CDR3 is 15 residues. The germline V gene encodes CDR1 SGHDT and CDR2 YYEEEE. The CDR3 region is CASSLAGTGNNEQYF. The CDR3 DNA follows: TGTGCCAGCAGCTTGGCCGGGACAGGGAACAACGAGCAGTACTTC.

This clonotype was counted a few times. The rearrangement joins TRBV13 to TRBJ2-7; 7 bases agree with TRBD2. The germline V gene has CDR1 PRHDT and CDR2 FYEKMQ (reference sequence). Trimming at V came to 7 bases and at J to 5 bases, leaving 5 bases not matched to a gene. The CDR3 spans 12 residues. CDR3 loop: CASTTRGDEQYF. The CDR3 nucleotides read TGTGCCAGCACCACTCGGGGGGACGAGCAGTACTTC.

Within the sample, this clonotype is medium-sized. The CDR3 spells CASSLGASGNTIYF. CDR3 sequence (DNA): TGTGCCAGCAGCCTGGGGGCCTCTGGAAACACCATATATTTT. V usage is TRBV3-1 and J usage is TRBJ1-3, with D tentatively TRBD1 (6 bases). Germline CDR1 LGHDT, CDR2 YNNKEL (reference sequence). V was cut by 4 bases and J by 0 bases, with 7 bases left in between. This CDR3 is built from 14 residues.

This clonotype is medium-sized in the sample. The chain joins TRBV29-1 to TRBJ1-3; D is ambiguous. The CDR3 spans 15 residues. In germline, CDR1 is SQVTM, CDR2 ANQGSEA. V shed 6 bases and J shed 4 bases, with 19 bases lying between them. The CDR3 nucleotides read TGCAGCGTCTCAAATCTGCGGACGGACGGAAACACCATATATTTT. Translated, it gives CSVSNLRTDGNTIYF.

A word on this clonotype: The junction departs from germline at one end; a sequencing error may be responsible. The chain links TRBV19 to TRBJ1-5, with 12 bases matching TRBD1. The CDR3 consists of 17 residues. Germline V CDR1 and CDR2: LNHDA, SQIVND (reference sequence). Here the CDR3 DNA reads TGTGCCAGCAGTAGGGACAGGGGGCGCGGTAGCATTCAGCCCCAGCATTTT. Its translation is CASSRDRGRGSIQPQHF.

V usage is TRBV5-6 and J usage is TRBJ2-1, with D unresolved. Per germline, CDR1 SGHDT and CDR2 YYEEEE. The CDR3 is 14 residues long. Trimming left V 5 bases short and J 8 bases short, with 17 bases between. The CDR3 reads CASSFGPTSHEQFF. The CDR3 nucleotides read TGTGCCAGCAGTTTCGGGCCGACATCCCATGAGCAGTTCTTC.

This clonotype is deemed medium-sized (0.01 to 0.1%). This rearrangement joins TRBV9 to TRBJ2-5; D is uncertain. The germline CDR1 and CDR2 sequences are SGDLS and YYNGEE. V dropped 2 bases and J dropped 5 bases, with 13 bases sitting between them. CDR3 length equals 14 residues. The CDR3 DNA reads as TGTGCCAGCAGCGTCGGCCAGGCCGGGGAGACCCAGTACTTC. It is translated as CASSVGQAGETQYF.

This clonotype was detected a few times. The CDR3 is CASSLGLGSPLHF. The CDR3 nucleotides are TGTGCCAGCAGCTTGGGGTTGGGATCACCCCTCCACTTT. The rearrangement joins TRBV5-4 to TRBJ1-6; D uncertain. CDR3 length: 13 residues. V gave up 0 bases and J gave up 10 bases, with 8 bases separating them. Germline V gene data show CDR1 as SGHNT and CDR2 as YYREEE (reference sequence). The full variable domain, completed using reference TRBV5-4 and TRBJ1-6, is ETGVTQSPTHLIKTRGQQVTLRCSSQSGHNTVSWYQQALGQGPQFIFQYYREEENGRGNFPPRFSGLQFPNYSSELNVNALELDDSALYLCASSLGLGSPLHFGNGTRLTVT.

The table lists this clonotype with a few counts. The V and J genes are TRBV18 and TRBJ2-1; D possibly matches TRBD1 or TRBD2 (5 bases each). V dropped 4 bases and J dropped 0 bases, with 7 bases sitting between them. The CDR3 has 14 residues. Germline loops: CDR1 KGHSH, CDR2 LQKENI. This CDR3 reads CASSRGDSYNEQFF. The CDR3 DNA sequence: TGTGCCAGCTCACGAGGGGACTCCTACAATGAGCAGTTCTTC. Full variable domain (rest looked up from reference TRBV18 and TRBJ2-1): NAGVMQNPRHLVRRRGQEARLRCSPMKGHSHVYWYRQLPEEGLKFMVYLQKENIIDESGMPKERFSAEFPKEGPSILRIQQVVRGDSAAYFCASSRGDSYNEQFFGPGTRLTVL.

This clonotype is termed medium-sized. The V gene is TRBV7-3, the J gene TRBJ2-2; D is possibly TRBD2 (6 bases). Trimming left V 2 bases short and J 5 bases short, with 9 bases between. The CDR3 loop spans 14 amino acids. CDR1 is SGHTA, CDR2 FQGTGA, per germline. The CDR3 DNA reads TGTGCCAGCAGCTTATTTAGCGGAACCGGGGAGCTGTTTTTT. It translates to CASSLFSGTGELFF.